Included here is one TCR beta chain sequence, with context. Antigen specificity is unknown. CDR1 is MNHEY, CDR2 SVGAGI, per germline. V was clipped by 5 bases and J by 5 bases, with 9 bases between them. The CDR3 runs to 12 residues. This record belongs to a study of CD8 T cells in ankylosing spondylitis. Study findings and constraints: Blood from ankylosing spondylitis patients appeared to carry a characteristic eight-variant TCR beta motif. Disease-linked clones bore a CD8+ phenotype and were relatively rare in peripheral blood. From matched ankylosing spondylitis synovial fluid, disease-linked clones were reportedly recovered at significantly enriched levels. Some motif variants were previously reported in reactive arthritis synovial fluid and blood.

TCRdb passed the 5' RACE reads through MiXCR, listing each CDR3 protein once. The data contain 200,000 to 300,000 distinct CDR3 sequences, 10% of them singletons. This rearrangement joins TRBV6-5 to TRBJ1-1; D is ambiguous. Input material: blood, either unsorted or a sorted T cell fraction (not recorded which). This sequence was found in a male donor with ankylosing spondylitis or in good health (not recorded which). The CDR3 loop reads CASSPSLTEAFF. The CDR3 DNA follows: TGTGCCAGCAGTCCCTCGTTAACTGAAGCTTTCTTT.